This T cell receptor beta chain was profiled in a study of neurological immune-mediated disorders. MiXCR, applied by TCRdb to the 5' RACE reads, yields one record per CDR3 protein. The table lists fewer than 45,000 distinct CDR3 sequences, 2% to 3% of them singletons. The CDR3 has 16 amino acids. J gave up 1 base and V 5 bases, and 9 bases lay outside the gene matches. Germline CDR1 is DFQATT and CDR2 is SNEGSKA (reference sequence). Ten or more counts support this clonotype. The genes are TRBV20-1 and TRBJ2-5; 11 bases fit TRBD2. Specimen: PBMCs. This TCR came from a man aged 25-45 years with multiple sclerosis. For the CDR3, the DNA is TGCAGTGCTTTGAGACTAGCGGGGCGCTTCCAAGAGACCCAGTACTTC. Its protein is CSALRLAGRFQETQYF.